These 20 T cell receptor beta chains were sequenced from one sample in a study of blood T cell repertoires in COVID-19. The data were produced by immunoSEQ multiplex PCR, yet TCRdb's version contains in-frame clones alone and is incomplete. Found here are fewer than 200,000 clones, over 75% of them singletons; the top ten hold around 1.3%. The sequencing sample was made of PBMCs or T cells enriched from blood (not recorded which). These receptors originate from a human donor with acute COVID-19. The donor label of this sample is uncertain.

The chain recombines TRBV7-8 with TRBJ2-2; 9 positions match TRBD1. From germline, CDR1 is SGHVS and CDR2 FQNEAQ. The ends lost 7 bases at V and 6 bases at J; junction bases unmatched: 3. The CDR3 length is 13 residues. The CDR3 is CASNTGGPGELFF. The CDR3 DNA reads TGTGCCAGCAATACAGGGGGCCCCGGGGAGCTGTTTTTT.

This chain joins TRBV5-8 and TRBJ1-2, with 7 bases lining up with TRBD1. The V gene end was trimmed by 2 bases and the J gene end by 11 bases; junction bases not matched to a gene: 15. Germline V gives CDR1 SGHTS, CDR2 YDEGEE. There are 15 residues in the CDR3. The CDR3 is CASSLPPTGRQIYTF. DNA of the CDR3: TGTGCCAGCAGCTTACCACCGACAGGGCGCCAGATTTACACCTTC. Full variable domain (missing parts from reference TRBV5-8 and TRBJ1-2): EAGVTQSPTHLIKTRGQQATLRCSPISGHTSVYWYQQALGLGLQFLLWYDEGEERNRGNFPPRFSGRQFPNYSSELNVNALELEDSALYLCASSLPPTGRQIYTFGSGTRLTVV.

The chain has TRBV7-3 and TRBJ2-5; possible D gene TRBD1, 6 bases. There are 14 residues in the CDR3. V was clipped by 5 bases and J by 5 bases, with 15 bases between them. The germline V gene encodes CDR1 SGHTA and CDR2 FQGTGA. The DNA of the CDR3 is TGTGCCAGCAGCAAACAGGGAGTAGGGGAGACCCAGTACTTC. Protein product: CASSKQGVGETQYF.

The V gene is TRBV5-4, the J gene TRBJ1-1; 8 bases are a match to TRBD1. The germline CDR1 and CDR2 sequences are SGHNT and YYREEE (reference sequence). The CDR3 is made up of 14 amino acids. J lost 5 bases, V lost 6 bases, and 9 bases had no gene match. The CDR3 DNA reads as TGTGCCAGCACCGCCGGACAGGGCCGTACTGAAGCTTTCTTT. Amino acids: CASTAGQGRTEAFF.

The chain carries TRBV24-1 and TRBJ1-4, with TRBD1 identical over 7 bases. Germline V CDR1 and CDR2: KGHDR, SFDVKD. With V trimmed by 2 bases and J by 5 bases, 13 bases remained unmatched. The CDR3 spans 18 residues. The CDR3 loop is CATSDCSLDRLINEKLFF. The CDR3 nucleotides read TGTGCCACCAGTGATTGCAGTTTGGACAGGCTCATCAATGAAAAACTGTTTTTT.

This chain connects TRBV19 to TRBJ1-1, with D hard to call. The CDR3 length is 16 residues. Germline CDR1 and CDR2: LNHDA and SQIVND (reference sequence). V lost 2 bases, J lost 2 bases, and 15 bases lay in between. CDR3 loop: CASSIKPSGLNTEAFF. CDR3 bases: TGTGCCAGTAGTATAAAGCCCAGTGGGCTAAACACTGAAGCTTTCTTT.

The chain employs TRBV6-6 and TRBJ1-1, with 8 positions matching TRBD1. Germline CDR1 reads MNHNY; CDR2 reads SVGAGI (reference sequence). There are 15 residues in the CDR3. V shed 2 bases, J shed 1 base, and the junction held 3 bases outside the gene matches. This CDR3 is CASSYPGTGNTEAFF. CDR3 in DNA: TGTGCCAGCAGTTACCCGGGGACAGGGAACACTGAAGCTTTCTTT.

The J gene is TRBJ1-1, the V gene TRBV30; no clear D gene. Trimming shortened V by 4 bases and J by 3 bases, and 9 bases separated the two germline ends. The CDR3 is 12 residues long. Germline V gives CDR1 GTSNPN, CDR2 SVGIG (reference sequence). The DNA of the CDR3 is TGTGCCTGGACGGTTCAGGACACTGAAGCTTTCTTT. Its protein is CAWTVQDTEAFF.

This clone was detected only once. The gene calls are TRBV18 and TRBJ1-4, with 8 bases aligning to TRBD1. Germline lookup yields CDR1 KGHSH and CDR2 LQKENI. V gave up 0 bases and J gave up 11 bases; unmatched junction bases: 5. CDR3 length equals 14 residues. The CDR3 DNA follows: TGTGCCAGCTCACCACCCCAGGGGGCGGATAAACTGTTTTTT. It is translated as CASSPPQGADKLFF.

This clone was found a few times. In nucleotides, the CDR3 is TGTGCCAGCAGCTCTCGAGGGACACAGACGAATCAGCCCCAGCATTTT. Translated, it gives CASSSRGTQTNQPQHF. The rearrangement joins TRBV27 to TRBJ1-5; TRBD1 might be the D (6 bases). Per the germline V gene, CDR1 is MNHEY and CDR2 is SMNVEV (reference sequence). The CDR3 contains 16 residues. Trimming pared 6 bases from V and 4 bases from J, leaving 19 bases between.

This chain connects TRBV2 to TRBJ2-3; 10 bases align to TRBD2. Germline V gene data show CDR1 as SNHLY and CDR2 as FYNNEI. V was clipped by 7 bases and J by 0 bases; unmatched bases: 7. This CDR3 has 16 amino acids. In DNA, the CDR3 is TGTGCCAGCAATACCGGACTAGCGGCAAGCACAGATACGCAGTATTTT. This codes for CASNTGLAASTDTQYF.

The rearrangement joins TRBV5-1 to TRBJ2-1; TRBD1 might be the D (6 bases). Germline lookup yields CDR1 SGHRS and CDR2 YFSETQ. This CDR3 spans 17 amino acids. Trimming removed 4 bases from V and 2 bases from J, with 19 bases in between. CDR3 region: CASSAAPAGVPYNEQFF. CDR3 bases: TGCGCCAGCAGCGCGGCTCCTGCAGGGGTACCCTACAATGAGCAGTTCTTC.

This sequence joins TRBV27 and TRBJ2-7, with a possible D match to TRBD2 (6 bases). Germline lookup yields CDR1 MNHEY and CDR2 SMNVEV (reference sequence). This CDR3 region has 14 residues. V lost 3 bases and J 1 base, leaving 10 bases between the germline ends. CDR3 amino acids: CASSLSGLSYEQYF. The CDR3 DNA reads TGTGCCAGCAGTTTGTCAGGACTATCCTACGAGCAGTACTTC.

This chain uses TRBV7-2 with TRBJ2-5, with D maybe TRBD2 (6 bases). Trimming cost V 5 bases and J 2 bases, with 15 bases left between them. The germline gives CDR1 SGHTA, CDR2 FQGNSA. The CDR3 is made up of 15 amino acids. CDR3 protein: CASSPGTGWQETQYF. The CDR3 DNA is TGTGCCAGCAGCCCCGGGACTGGGTGGCAAGAGACCCAGTACTTC.

The genes are TRBV11-2 and TRBJ2-3; 10 nucleotides match TRBD2. The CDR3 consists of 15 residues. CDR1 and CDR2 from the germline V gene are SGHAT and FQNNGV. Germline trimming cut 3 bases from V and 4 bases from J; bases unmatched to any gene: 4. The CDR3 loop reads CASSLERGGPDTQYF. Written as DNA, the CDR3 is TGTGCCAGCAGCTTGGAGCGGGGGGGCCCAGATACGCAGTATTTT.

This chain uses TRBV19 with TRBJ1-2; possibly TRBD1 for D (5 bases). The CDR3 extends over 14 amino acids. Trimming shortened V by 0 bases and J by 4 bases, and 9 bases separated the two germline ends. Germline-derived CDR1 and CDR2 are LNHDA and SQIVND (reference sequence). CDR3 protein: CASSIDRQTYGYTF. CDR3 nucleotides: TGTGCCAGTAGTATAGATAGACAGACCTATGGCTACACCTTC. The entire variable domain, with the rest obtained from reference TRBV19 and TRBJ1-2, is as follows: DGGITQSPKYLFRKEGQNVTLSCEQNLNHDAMYWYRQDPGQGLRLIYYSQIVNDFQKGDIAEGYSVSREKKESFPLTVTSAQKNPTAFYLCASSIDRQTYGYTFGSGTRLTVV.

V usage is TRBV28 and J usage is TRBJ2-4; 7 nucleotides match TRBD1. The CDR3 is made up of 16 amino acids. J lost 6 bases, V lost 2 bases, and 10 bases had no gene match. In germline, CDR1 is MDHEN, CDR2 SYDVKM. This CDR3 is CASSLPTGDVRNIQYF. DNA for the CDR3: TGTGCCAGCAGTTTACCTACAGGGGATGTTAGAAACATTCAGTACTTC.

V usage is TRBV2 and J usage is TRBJ1-4; 9 bases fit TRBD1. CDR3 length equals 14 residues. Germline CDR1 and CDR2: SNHLY and FYNNEI. After removal of 6 bases from V and 8 bases from J, the junction contained 7 bases not matched to a gene. CDR3 in amino acids: CASRGTGSEEKLFF. DNA for the CDR3: TGTGCCAGCAGGGGGACAGGGAGTGAAGAAAAACTGTTTTTT. The full variable domain, completed using reference TRBV2 and TRBJ1-4, is EPEVTQTPSHQVTQMGQEVILRCVPISNHLYFYWYRQILGQKVEFLVSFYNNEISEKSEIFDDQFSVERPDGSNFTLKIRSTKLEDSAMYFCASRGTGSEEKLFFGSGTQLSVL.

This chain joins TRBV12-3 or TRBV12-4 and TRBJ1-5; possible D gene TRBD1, 6 bases. V was shortened by 8 bases and J by 6 bases, with 14 bases between the two germline ends. CDR3 length: 13 residues. CDR3 sequence: CASRSGVSQPQHF. The CDR3 DNA sequence: TGTGCCAGCCGCTCAGGGGTTAGTCAGCCCCAGCATTTT.

The genes are TRBV29-1 and TRBJ2-1; 11 nucleotides agree with TRBD2. J lost 10 bases, V lost 5 bases, and 7 bases had no gene match. CDR1 is SQVTM, CDR2 ANQGSEA, per germline. The CDR3 runs 13 residues. The DNA for the CDR3 is TGCAGCGTTTTGACTAGCGGGGTGAGAGAGCAGTTCTTC. Its protein is CSVLTSGVREQFF.